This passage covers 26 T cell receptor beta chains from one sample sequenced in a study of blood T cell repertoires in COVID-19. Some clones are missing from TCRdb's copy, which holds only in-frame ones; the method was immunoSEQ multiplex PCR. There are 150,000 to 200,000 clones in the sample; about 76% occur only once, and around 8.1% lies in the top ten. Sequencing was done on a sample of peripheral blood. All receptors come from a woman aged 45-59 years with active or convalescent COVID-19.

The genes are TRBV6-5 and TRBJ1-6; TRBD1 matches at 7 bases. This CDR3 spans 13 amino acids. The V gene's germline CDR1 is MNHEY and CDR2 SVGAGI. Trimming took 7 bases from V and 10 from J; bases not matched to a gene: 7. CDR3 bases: TGTGCCAGCACCGGGACAGTAGAGTCACCCCTCCACTTT. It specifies CASTGTVESPLHF.

CDR3 loop: CASSLGQGGGYGYTF. CDR3 sequence (DNA): TGCGCCAGCAGCTTGGGACAGGGGGGAGGCTATGGCTACACCTTC. V and J are TRBV5-1 and TRBJ1-2; 9 nucleotides match TRBD1. Germline V lookup: CDR1 SGHRS, CDR2 YFSETQ. The CDR3 is 15 residues long. J lost 4 bases, V lost 0 bases, and 4 bases had no gene match.

CDR3 loop: CASSIDGSRSGQLAKNIQYF. The CDR3 nucleotides are TGTGCCAGTAGTATAGATGGGTCTCGGAGCGGACAGCTAGCCAAAAACATTCAGTACTTC. This sequence joins TRBV19 and TRBJ2-4; tentatively, D is TRBD1 (6 bases). The germline gives CDR1 LNHDA, CDR2 SQIVND (reference sequence). Trimming stripped 0 bases from V and 0 bases from J, with 21 bases between. The CDR3 consists of 20 residues.

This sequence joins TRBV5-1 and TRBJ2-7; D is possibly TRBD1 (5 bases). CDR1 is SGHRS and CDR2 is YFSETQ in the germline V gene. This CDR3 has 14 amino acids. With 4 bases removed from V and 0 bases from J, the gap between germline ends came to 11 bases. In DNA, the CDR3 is TGCGCCAGCAGCCTGACAGACCCCTCCTACGAGCAGTACTTC. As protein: CASSLTDPSYEQYF.

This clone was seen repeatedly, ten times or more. The CDR3 sequence is CASSHPRELAGGNTGELFF. The CDR3 region has the DNA TGCGCCAGCAGCCACCCCAGGGAACTAGCGGGGGGGAACACCGGGGAGCTGTTTTTT. The chain carries TRBV4-1 and TRBJ2-2; 12 nucleotides match TRBD2. With V trimmed by 3 bases and J by 1 base, 9 bases remained unmatched. CDR1 MGHRA and CDR2 YSYEKL come from the germline V gene. The CDR3 is 19 residues long.

As DNA, the CDR3 is TGTGCCAGCAGTGAACCAGGGCGGTCGTCCGGGGAGCTGTTTTTT. It encodes CASSEPGRSSGELFF. The chain links TRBV6-1 to TRBJ2-2; tentatively, D is TRBD1 (5 bases). The CDR3 loop spans 15 amino acids. The germline gives CDR1 MNHNS, CDR2 SASEGT. V lost 2 bases, J lost 6 bases, and 13 bases lay in between.

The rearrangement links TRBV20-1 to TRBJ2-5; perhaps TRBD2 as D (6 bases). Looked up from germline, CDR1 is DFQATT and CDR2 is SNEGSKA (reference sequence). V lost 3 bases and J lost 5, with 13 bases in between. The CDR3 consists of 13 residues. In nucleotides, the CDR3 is TGCAGTGCTAGTATTAGTGGGGGGGAGACCCAGTACTTC. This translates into CSASISGGETQYF.

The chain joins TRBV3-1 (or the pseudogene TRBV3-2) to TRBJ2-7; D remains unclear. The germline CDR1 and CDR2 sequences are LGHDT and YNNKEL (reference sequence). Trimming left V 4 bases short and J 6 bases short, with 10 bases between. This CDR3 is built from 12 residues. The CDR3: CASSPGGSEQYF. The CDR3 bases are TGTGCCAGCAGCCCAGGTGGGTCCGAGCAGTACTTC.

In DNA form, the CDR3 reads TGTGCCAGCAGTTACTACGACGACAGGCACGGGCAGTACTTC. Amino acids: CASSYYDDRHGQYF. J is TRBJ2-7 and V is TRBV6-6; D perhaps matches TRBD1 (6 bases). Trimming stripped 1 base from V and 9 bases from J, with 16 bases between. Germline V lookup: CDR1 MNHNY, CDR2 SVGAGI (reference sequence). The CDR3 totals 14 residues.

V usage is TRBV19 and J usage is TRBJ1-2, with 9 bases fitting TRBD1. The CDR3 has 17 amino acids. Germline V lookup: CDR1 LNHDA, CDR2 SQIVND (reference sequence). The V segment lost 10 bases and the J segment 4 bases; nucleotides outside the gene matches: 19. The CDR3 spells CATYRGLETGHPYGYTF. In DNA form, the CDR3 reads TGTGCCACCTACAGGGGGCTCGAGACTGGACATCCCTATGGCTACACCTTC.

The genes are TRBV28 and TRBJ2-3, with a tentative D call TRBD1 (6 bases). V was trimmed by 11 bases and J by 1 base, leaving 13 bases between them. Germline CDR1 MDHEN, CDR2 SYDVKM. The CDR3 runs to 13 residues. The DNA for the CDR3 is TGTGCCCTCAGGGCAGGGGGCACAGATACGCAGTATTTT. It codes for CALRAGGTDTQYF.

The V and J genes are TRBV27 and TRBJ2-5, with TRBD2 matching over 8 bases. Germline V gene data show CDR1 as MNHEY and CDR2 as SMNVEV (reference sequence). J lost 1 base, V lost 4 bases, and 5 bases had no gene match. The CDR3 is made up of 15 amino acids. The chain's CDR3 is CASSSRLAPQETQYF. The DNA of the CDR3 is TGTGCCAGCAGTTCGCGACTAGCGCCCCAAGAGACCCAGTACTTC.

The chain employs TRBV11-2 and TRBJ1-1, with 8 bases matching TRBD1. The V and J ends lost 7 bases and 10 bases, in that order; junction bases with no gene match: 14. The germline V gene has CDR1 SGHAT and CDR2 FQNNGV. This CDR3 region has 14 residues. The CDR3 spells CASNRDRPTKVAFF. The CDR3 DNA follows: TGTGCCAGCAACCGGGACAGGCCCACAAAGGTAGCTTTCTTT.

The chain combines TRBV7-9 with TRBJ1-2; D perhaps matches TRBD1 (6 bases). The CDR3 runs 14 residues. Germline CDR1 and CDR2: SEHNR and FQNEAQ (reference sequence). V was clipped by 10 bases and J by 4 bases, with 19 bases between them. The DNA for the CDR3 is TGTGCCATCTACGGGGGGCCCGTCGGCTATGGCTACACCTTC. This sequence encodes CAIYGGPVGYGYTF.

CDR3 bases: TGTGCCAGCAGCGAGACAGGGCTTAGGGGCTACACCTTC. As protein: CASSETGLRGYTF. The gene calls are TRBV5-4 and TRBJ1-2, with 7 positions matching TRBD1. This CDR3 is 13 amino acids long. Per germline, CDR1 SGHNT and CDR2 YYREEE (reference sequence). V shed 4 bases and J 8 bases; nucleotides not matched to a gene: 8.

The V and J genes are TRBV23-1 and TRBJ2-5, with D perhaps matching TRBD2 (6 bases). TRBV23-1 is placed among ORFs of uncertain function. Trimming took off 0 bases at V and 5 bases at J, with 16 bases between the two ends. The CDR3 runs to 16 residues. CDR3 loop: CASSQSGTVEGETQYF. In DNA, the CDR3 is TGCGCCAGCAGTCAATCCGGGACGGTGGAGGGGGAGACCCAGTACTTC.

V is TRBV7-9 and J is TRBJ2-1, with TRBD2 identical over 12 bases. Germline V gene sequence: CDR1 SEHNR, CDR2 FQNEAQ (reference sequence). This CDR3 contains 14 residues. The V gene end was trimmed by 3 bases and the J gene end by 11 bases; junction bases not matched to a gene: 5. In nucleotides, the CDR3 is TGTGCCAGCAGCTTTGGTCTAGCGGGGGGGAAGCAGTTCTTC. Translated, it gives CASSFGLAGGKQFF.

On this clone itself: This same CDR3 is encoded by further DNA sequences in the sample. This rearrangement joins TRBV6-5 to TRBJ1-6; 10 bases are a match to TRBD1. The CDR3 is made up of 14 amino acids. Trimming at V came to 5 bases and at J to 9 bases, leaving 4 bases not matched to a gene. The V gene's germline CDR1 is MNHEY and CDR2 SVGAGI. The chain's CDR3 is CASSPGQGVSPLHF. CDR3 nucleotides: TGTGCCAGCAGTCCCGGACAGGGGGTTTCACCCCTCCACTTT.

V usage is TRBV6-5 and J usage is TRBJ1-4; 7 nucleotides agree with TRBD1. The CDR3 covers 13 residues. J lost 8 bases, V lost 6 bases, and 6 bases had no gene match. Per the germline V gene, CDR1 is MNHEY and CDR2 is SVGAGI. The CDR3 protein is CASRRQGWEKLFF. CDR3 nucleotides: TGTGCCAGCAGGAGACAGGGATGGGAAAAACTGTTTTTT.

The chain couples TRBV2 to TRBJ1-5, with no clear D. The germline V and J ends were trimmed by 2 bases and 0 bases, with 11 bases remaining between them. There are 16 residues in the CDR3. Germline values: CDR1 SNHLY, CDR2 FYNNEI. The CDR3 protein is CASSENLAVSNQPQHF. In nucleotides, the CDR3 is TGTGCCAGCAGTGAAAATTTAGCAGTTAGCAATCAGCCCCAGCATTTT.

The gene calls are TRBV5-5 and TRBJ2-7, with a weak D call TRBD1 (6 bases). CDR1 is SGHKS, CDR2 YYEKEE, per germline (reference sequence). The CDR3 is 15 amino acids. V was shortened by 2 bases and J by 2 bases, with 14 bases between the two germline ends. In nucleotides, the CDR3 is TGTGCCAGCAGCTTCTCCGACAGGTTAACCTACGAGCAGTACTTC. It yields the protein CASSFSDRLTYEQYF.

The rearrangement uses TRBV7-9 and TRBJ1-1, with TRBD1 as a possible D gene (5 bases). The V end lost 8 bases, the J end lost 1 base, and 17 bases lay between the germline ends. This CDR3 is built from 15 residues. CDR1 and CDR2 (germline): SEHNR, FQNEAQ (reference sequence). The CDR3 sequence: CASGRVQGGNTEAFF. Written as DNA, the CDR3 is TGTGCCAGCGGCCGGGTGCAGGGAGGGAACACTGAAGCTTTCTTT. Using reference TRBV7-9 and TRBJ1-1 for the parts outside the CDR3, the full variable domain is DTGVSQNPRHKITKRGQNVTFRCDPISEHNRLYWYRQTLGQGPEFLTYFQNEAQLEKSRLLSDRFSAERPKGSFSTLEIQRTEQGDSAMYLCASGRVQGGNTEAFFGQGTRLTVV.

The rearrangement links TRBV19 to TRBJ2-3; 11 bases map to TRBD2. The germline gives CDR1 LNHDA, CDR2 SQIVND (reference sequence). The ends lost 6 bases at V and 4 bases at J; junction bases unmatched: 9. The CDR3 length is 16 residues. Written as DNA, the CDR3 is TGTGCCAGTAGCGCTAGCGGGAGGCGGGGTGCAGATACGCAGTATTTT. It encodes CASSASGRRGADTQYF.

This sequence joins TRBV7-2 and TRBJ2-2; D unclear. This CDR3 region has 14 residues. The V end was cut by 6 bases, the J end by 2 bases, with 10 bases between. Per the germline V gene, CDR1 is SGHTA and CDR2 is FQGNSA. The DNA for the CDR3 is TGTGCCAGCAGTGGTACATTTAACACCGGGGAGCTGTTTTTT. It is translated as CASSGTFNTGELFF. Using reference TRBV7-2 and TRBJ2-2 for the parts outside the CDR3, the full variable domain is GAGVSQSPSNKVTEKGKDVELRCDPISGHTALYWYRQSLGQGLEFLIYFQGNSAPDKSGLPSDRFSAERTGGSVSTLTIQRTQQEDSAVYLCASSGTFNTGELFFGEGSRLTVL.

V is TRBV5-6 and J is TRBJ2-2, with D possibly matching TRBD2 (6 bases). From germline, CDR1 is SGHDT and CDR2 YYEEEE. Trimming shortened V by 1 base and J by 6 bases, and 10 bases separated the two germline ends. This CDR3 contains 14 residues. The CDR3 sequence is CASSLRTGAGELFF. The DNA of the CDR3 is TGTGCCAGCAGCTTGAGGACGGGGGCCGGGGAGCTGTTTTTT.

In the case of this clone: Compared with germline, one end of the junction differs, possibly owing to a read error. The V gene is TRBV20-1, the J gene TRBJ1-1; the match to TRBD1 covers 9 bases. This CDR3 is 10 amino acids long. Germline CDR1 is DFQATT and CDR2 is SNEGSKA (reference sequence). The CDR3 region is CSATGTGQIF. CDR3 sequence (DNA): TGCAGTGCGACCGGGACAGGGCAGATCTTT.